This paragraph covers one T cell receptor beta chain sequence. Antigen unknown. These data belong to a study of T cell responses to AZD1222 COVID-19 vaccine. Study-wide findings and caveats: Increases in Spike-specific TCR breadth and depth were seen after two AZD1222 doses. Clonal diversity was possibly underestimated, and white British individuals and females predominated among donors. Mapped onto spike, vaccine-associated CD4 TCRs spanned it and were dominant at 160-218 and 743-854.

V shed 2 bases and J shed 5 bases, with 12 bases lying between them. The CDR3 loop spans 13 amino acids. Germline V gene data show CDR1 as SQVTM and CDR2 as ANQGSEA. The method was immunoSEQ multiplex PCR; TCRdb's version includes in-frame clones alone and lacks a portion of them. The data show about 150,000 clones, about 93% seen once. The material sequenced was peripheral blood, taken on day 0 of AZD1222 vaccination. This chain joins TRBV29-1 and TRBJ2-5; no reliable D call. The sequence came from an adult in good health. The chain's CDR3 is CSVELVAGETQYF. The CDR3 bases are TGCAGCGTTGAATTGGTAGCCGGGGAGACCCAGTACTTC.